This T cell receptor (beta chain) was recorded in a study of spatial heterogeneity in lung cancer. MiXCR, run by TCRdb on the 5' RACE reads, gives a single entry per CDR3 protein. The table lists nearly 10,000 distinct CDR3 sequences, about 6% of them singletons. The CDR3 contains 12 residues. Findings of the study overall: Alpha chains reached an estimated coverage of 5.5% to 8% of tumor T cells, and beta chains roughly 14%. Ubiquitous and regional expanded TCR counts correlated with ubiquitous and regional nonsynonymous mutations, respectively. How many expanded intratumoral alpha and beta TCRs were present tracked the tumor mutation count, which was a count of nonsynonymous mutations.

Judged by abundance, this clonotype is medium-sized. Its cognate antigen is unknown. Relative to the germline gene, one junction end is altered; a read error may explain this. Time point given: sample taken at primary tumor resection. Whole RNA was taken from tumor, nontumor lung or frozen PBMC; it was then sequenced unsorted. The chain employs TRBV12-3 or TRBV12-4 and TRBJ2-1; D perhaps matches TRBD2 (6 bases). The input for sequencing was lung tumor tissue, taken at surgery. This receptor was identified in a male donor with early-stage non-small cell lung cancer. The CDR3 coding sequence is TGTGCCAGCAGTATAGCGGTTAATGAGCAGTTCTTC. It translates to CASSIAVNEQFF.